One and the same sample provided the 24 T cell receptor beta chains below, sequenced in a study of OX40 agonist ivuxolimab in advanced cancers. Produced via immunoSEQ multiplex PCR; TCRdb's table is partial and in-frame only. The table shows 60,000 to 65,000 clones, with roughly 80% occurring only once. The sequencing used CD4+ or CD8+ T cells sorted from blood, collected in a trial of the OX40 agonist ivuxolimab. The receptors were gathered from an adult with an advanced solid tumor such as melanoma, head and neck, liver or kidney cancer.

This sequence joins TRBV6-1 and TRBJ1-1, with a tentative D call TRBD1 (6 bases). The V gene lost 5 bases and the J gene lost 2 bases, with 9 bases spanning the gap. Germline V gives CDR1 MNHNS, CDR2 SASEGT. The CDR3 consists of 13 residues. Written as DNA, the CDR3 is TGTGCCAGCAGTACACAGGGTAACACTGAAGCTTTCTTT. It codes for CASSTQGNTEAFF.

On this clone: Different DNA sequences within this sample yield the same CDR3. The chain links TRBV5-5 to TRBJ1-1; D ambiguous. With 0 bases removed from V and 3 bases from J, the gap between germline ends came to 6 bases. The length of the CDR3 is 13 residues. Germline CDR1 and CDR2: SGHKS and YYEKEE (reference sequence). The CDR3 here is CASSLVGDTEAFF. CDR3 nucleotides: TGTGCCAGCAGCTTGGTGGGCGACACTGAAGCTTTCTTT.

J is TRBJ1-2 and V is TRBV30; D call uncertain. V lost 3 bases and J lost 8, with 13 bases in between. The CDR3 totals 12 residues. Germline-derived CDR1 and CDR2 are GTSNPN and SVGIG (reference sequence). The CDR3 loop is CAWRSASTGYTF. CDR3 nucleotide sequence: TGTGCCTGGAGGTCAGCTTCAACCGGCTACACCTTC.

The chain combines TRBV10-3 with TRBJ2-3; TRBD1 matches at 9 bases. The CDR3 is made up of 14 amino acids. Trimming cost V 6 bases and J 4 bases; bases outside gene matches: 5. Germline values: CDR1 ENHRY, CDR2 SYGVKD. The CDR3 here is CAIRRDRESDTQYF. CDR3 DNA sequence: TGTGCCATCAGGCGGGACAGGGAATCAGATACGCAGTATTTT.

The chain has TRBV18 and TRBJ1-1, with TRBD1 identical over 11 bases. The CDR3 runs 16 residues. Germline V gene lookup returns CDR1 KGHSH and CDR2 LQKENI. J gave up 7 bases and V 2 bases, and 9 bases lay outside the gene matches. CDR3 nucleotides: TGTGCCAGCTCACCAACCGGGACAGGGGGAGTTGGTGAAGCTTTCTTT. Protein sequence: CASSPTGTGGVGEAFF. The entire variable domain, with the rest obtained from reference TRBV18 and TRBJ1-1, is as follows: NAGVMQNPRHLVRRRGQEARLRCSPMKGHSHVYWYRQLPEEGLKFMVYLQKENIIDESGMPKERFSAEFPKEGPSILRIQQVVRGDSAAYFCASSPTGTGGVGEAFFGQGTRLTVV.

This clone was seen more than once but under ten times. J is TRBJ2-1 and V is TRBV5-8; 8 nucleotides align to TRBD2. The germline gives CDR1 SGHTS, CDR2 YDEGEE. Unmatched junction bases numbered 8, after V lost 9 bases and J lost 0 bases. This CDR3 comprises 15 residues. The CDR3 sequence is CAIHSGTSSYNEQFF. CDR3 coding DNA: TGTGCCATCCATAGCGGGACGAGCTCCTACAATGAGCAGTTCTTC. Complete variable domain (other parts from reference TRBV5-8 and TRBJ2-1): EAGVTQSPTHLIKTRGQQATLRCSPISGHTSVYWYQQALGLGLQFLLWYDEGEERNRGNFPPRFSGRQFPNYSSELNVNALELEDSALYLCAIHSGTSSYNEQFFGPGTRLTVL.

Written as DNA, the CDR3 is TGTGCCAGCAGTGAAGGTGTATGGGCTAGCGGCAGAGCGCAGTTCTTC. Its protein product is CASSEGVWASGRAQFF. The J gene is TRBJ2-1, the V gene TRBV2; 7 positions agree with TRBD2. V lost 1 base, J lost 12 bases, and 15 bases stayed unmatched. The CDR3 totals 16 residues. Germline loops: CDR1 SNHLY, CDR2 FYNNEI.

This clone was counted a single time. V usage is TRBV19 and J usage is TRBJ2-5, with TRBD2 matching 9 bases. The CDR3 is 14 residues long. V was clipped by 7 bases and J by 4 bases; unmatched bases: 7. Looked up from germline, CDR1 is LNHDA and CDR2 is SQIVND (reference sequence). CDR3 DNA sequence: TGTGCCAGTACCCCCTGGCGGGAGGGAGAGACCCAGTACTTC. Amino acid sequence: CASTPWREGETQYF. Full variable domain (rest looked up from reference TRBV19 and TRBJ2-5): DGGITQSPKYLFRKEGQNVTLSCEQNLNHDAMYWYRQDPGQGLRLIYYSQIVNDFQKGDIAEGYSVSREKKESFPLTVTSAQKNPTAFYLCASTPWREGETQYFGPGTRLLVL.

The chain couples TRBV7-9 to TRBJ2-7, with D perhaps matching TRBD1 (5 bases). The germline V and J ends were trimmed by 5 bases and 4 bases, with 12 bases remaining between them. The CDR3 sequence is 13 residues long. Germline CDR1 reads SEHNR; CDR2 reads FQNEAQ (reference sequence). CDR3 region: CASSRAQGYEQYV. The CDR3 DNA reads as TGTGCCAGCAGCCGGGCCCAGGGTTACGAGCAGTACGTC.

The CDR3 loop is CASSLVAGVYGDEQFF. CDR3 coding DNA: TGTGCCAGCTCACTTGTAGCGGGAGTGTACGGCGATGAGCAGTTCTTC. This sequence joins TRBV18 and TRBJ2-1; 9 bases are shared with TRBD2. This CDR3 spans 16 amino acids. V lost 4 bases and J lost 8; bases outside the gene matches: 12. Germline V CDR1 and CDR2: KGHSH, LQKENI.

V gene TRBV6-5 combines with J gene TRBJ1-2; tentative D call: TRBD1 (6 bases). Germline CDR1 reads MNHEY; CDR2 reads SVGAGI. This CDR3 is 15 amino acids long. Trimming cost V 0 bases and J 4 bases, with 12 bases left between them. The CDR3: CASSYSSGGPYGYTF. In DNA, the CDR3 is TGTGCCAGCAGTTACTCGAGCGGGGGCCCCTATGGCTACACCTTC.

This clone is a singleton in its sample. The chain combines TRBV4-2 with TRBJ2-7, with 7 bases matching TRBD2. The CDR3 spans 15 residues. The V gene end was trimmed by 0 bases and the J gene end by 3 bases; junction bases not matched to a gene: 5. CDR1 is LGHNA, CDR2 YNFKEQ, per germline. CDR3 bases: TGTGCCAGCAGCCAAGAGTCCAGGGAGGGCTACGAGCAGTACTTC. It encodes CASSQESREGYEQYF.

The genes are TRBV9 and TRBJ1-1; D call uncertain. The CDR3 contains 14 residues. Germline V gives CDR1 SGDLS, CDR2 YYNGEE. V lost 0 bases to trimming and J lost 4 bases, with 10 bases between them. CDR3 DNA: TGTGCCAGCAGCGTAGTTCCTCAGGCCACTGAAGCTTTCTTT. Encoded protein: CASSVVPQATEAFF.

CDR3 DNA sequence: TGTGCCAGCAGACTAGCGGGAGGGCCACAGTACGAGCAGTACTTC. Its translation: CASRLAGGPQYEQYF. The chain is built from TRBV27 and TRBJ2-7, with 13 bases aligning to TRBD2. This CDR3 comprises 15 residues. The J segment lost 4 bases and the V segment lost 6 bases, leaving 6 bases of the junction unmatched. Germline V gene lookup returns CDR1 MNHEY and CDR2 SMNVEV (reference sequence).

The V and J genes are TRBV28 and TRBJ2-7, with D unclear. The V end was cut by 4 bases, the J end by 1 base, with 14 bases between. Germline loops: CDR1 MDHEN, CDR2 SYDVKM. The length of the CDR3 is 15 residues. The CDR3 DNA reads as TGTGCCAGCAGTTCACACTCCTTCGGGTCCTACGAGCAGTACGTC. As protein: CASSSHSFGSYEQYV.

This sequence joins TRBV5-4 and TRBJ2-1, with a tentative D call TRBD2 (6 bases). The CDR3 totals 16 residues. Germline V gene lookup returns CDR1 SGHNT and CDR2 YYREEE (reference sequence). The germline V and J ends were trimmed by 0 bases and 0 bases, with 10 bases remaining between them. The CDR3 sequence is CASSLGGGISYNEQFF. The DNA of the CDR3 is TGTGCCAGCAGCTTGGGTGGAGGGATCTCCTACAATGAGCAGTTCTTC.

Concerning this clone: Additional DNA sequences in this sample encode the identical CDR3. This chain connects TRBV5-1 to TRBJ2-1; 9 bases match TRBD1. V was pared by 2 bases and J by 1 base, with 4 bases of the junction left unmatched. This CDR3 is built from 16 residues. CDR1 is SGHRS, CDR2 YFSETQ, per germline. The CDR3 nucleotides read TGCGCCAGCAGCTTTTCCGGGACAGGGTCCTACAATGAGCAGTTCTTC. Protein product: CASSFSGTGSYNEQFF.

This clone was counted once. The V and J genes are TRBV6-5 and TRBJ2-1; perhaps TRBD2 as D (6 bases). The CDR3 spans 14 residues. Germline V gives CDR1 MNHEY, CDR2 SVGAGI. With 8 bases removed from V and 4 bases from J, the gap between germline ends came to 15 bases. CDR3 sequence: CASRRRGLYNEQFF. The CDR3 coding sequence is TGTGCCAGCCGGAGGCGGGGCCTTTACAATGAGCAGTTCTTC.

The genes are TRBV7-3 and TRBJ2-3, with 8 bases aligning to TRBD1. Unmatched junction bases numbered 7, after V lost 6 bases and J lost 2 bases. Germline V lookup: CDR1 SGHTA, CDR2 FQGTGA. The CDR3 has 15 residues. CDR3 bases: TGTGCCAGCAGTTCCGGGACAGGTGACACAGATACGCAGTATTTT. Translation gives CASSSGTGDTDTQYF.

The chain links TRBV6-5 to TRBJ1-4; the D gene is possibly TRBD1 (6 bases). The CDR3 is 14 amino acids. V lost 2 bases and J 8 bases, leaving 12 bases between the germline ends. Germline loops: CDR1 MNHEY, CDR2 SVGAGI. The DNA of the CDR3 is TGTGCCAGCAGTTACAACAGGGATGCGGAAAAACTGTTTTTT. The encoded protein is CASSYNRDAEKLFF.

This rearrangement joins TRBV7-2 to TRBJ2-5; 8 nucleotides line up with TRBD1. The DNA end is a closer match to TRBJ2-7, so the J assignment may be wrong. The germline CDR1 and CDR2 sequences are SGHTA and FQGNSA. The CDR3 extends over 15 amino acids. CDR3 amino acids: CASSRERTGFYEQYF. In DNA form, the CDR3 reads TGTGCCAGCAGCCGAGAACGGACAGGGTTCTACGAGCAGTACTTC.

The gene calls are TRBV19 and TRBJ1-5; D is ambiguous. Trimming took off 4 bases at V and 5 bases at J, with 9 bases between the two ends. CDR1 and CDR2 from the germline V gene are LNHDA and SQIVND (reference sequence). This CDR3 comprises 13 residues. The CDR3 DNA follows: TGTGCCAGTAGTAGGGGAGAAGATCAGCCCCAGCATTTT. It codes for CASSRGEDQPQHF.

This sequence joins TRBV11-3 and TRBJ2-1; tentatively, D is TRBD2 (5 bases). The CDR3 is 12 residues long. Germline values: CDR1 SGHNT, CDR2 YENEEA. The V end was cut by 5 bases, the J end by 7 bases, with 9 bases between. The CDR3 reads CASSQWRNEQFF. The CDR3 nucleotides are TGTGCCAGCAGCCAGTGGAGGAATGAGCAGTTCTTC.

In its sample, this clone is medium-sized. V and J are TRBV7-5 and TRBJ1-4; TRBD1 is taken as the D call from the table, unchecked against the DNA. TRBV7-5 is deemed a pseudogene. The CDR3 runs 15 residues. Written as DNA, the CDR3 is TGTGCCAGAAGCCCGGAACAGGGATGGCGTGAAAAACTGTTTTTT. Residues: CARSPEQGWREKLFF.